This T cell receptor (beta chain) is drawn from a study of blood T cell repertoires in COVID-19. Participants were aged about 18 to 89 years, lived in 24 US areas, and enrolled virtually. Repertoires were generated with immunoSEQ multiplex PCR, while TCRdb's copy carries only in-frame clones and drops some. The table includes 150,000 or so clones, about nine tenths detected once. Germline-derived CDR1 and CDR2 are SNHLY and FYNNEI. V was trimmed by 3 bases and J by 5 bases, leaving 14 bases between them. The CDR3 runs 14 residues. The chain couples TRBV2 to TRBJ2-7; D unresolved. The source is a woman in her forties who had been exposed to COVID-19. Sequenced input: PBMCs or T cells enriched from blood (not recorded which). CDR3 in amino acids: CASSEGSSLHEQYF. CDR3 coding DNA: TGTGCCAGCAGTGAGGGCAGCTCGCTCCACGAGCAGTACTTC.